This T cell receptor beta chain was sequenced during a study of patients and donors after allogeneic stem cell transplantation. TCRdb analysed the RT-PCR reads with MiXCR anew, one entry per CDR3 protein. The sample shows under 200,000 distinct CDR3 sequences, approximately 31% of them seen only once. The CDR3 sequence is 14 residues long. Trimming took 8 bases from V and 1 from J, leaving 12 bases between them. This chain connects TRBV12-3 or TRBV12-4 to TRBJ2-1; D may be TRBD2 (7 bases). This TCR was recovered from a human donor who was either an allogeneic HSCT recipient or a stem cell or donor lymphocyte infusion donor (not recorded which). It is not recorded whose cells these are; they may come from a transplant donor. Material for sequencing was blood, either unsorted or a sorted T cell fraction (not recorded which). CDR3 sequence reads: CASGLGGSYNEQFF. In DNA, the CDR3 is TGTGCCAGCGGACTAGGGGGGTCCTACAATGAGCAGTTCTTC.